This T cell receptor (beta chain) was sequenced during a study of identical twins. Each CDR3 protein gets one entry after TCRdb re-called the 5' RACE reads with MiXCR. The top ten hold roughly 7.8% of the sample, which has about 330,000 distinct CDR3 sequences, about 12% seen once. Germline CDR1 SGHNT, CDR2 YYREEE (reference sequence). Trimming shortened V by 5 bases and J by 0 bases, and 5 bases separated the two germline ends. This CDR3 is built from 13 residues. This clonotype has only a few counts. This sample also appeared in a second study, on yellow fever vaccine responses in identical twins.

The origin of this receptor is a woman between 18 and 29 years old in good health. The source material was CD8+ T cells sorted from blood. This chain connects TRBV5-4 to TRBJ2-2; no clear D. The CDR3 spells CASRNSNTGELFF. The CDR3 DNA follows: TGTGCCAGCAGAAACTCGAACACCGGGGAGCTGTTTTTT.